The source of this T cell receptor beta chain is a study of beta chain features in type 1 diabetes. Turning to the study itself: Examination of sorted cells across all samples involved around 100,000,000 cells.

cDNA synthesis used the whole RNA isolate, giving expressed TCRB sequences. The table came from immunoSEQ multiplex PCR; TCRdb's copy has only in-frame clones and leaves some out. Among 240,000 or so clones listed, roughly 22% were seen once. Study-level results: Type 1 diabetes patients had moderately but significantly shorter TCRB CDR3s in all four CD4+ subsets. For TCRB rearrangement, an influence of HLA type remained unresolved here.

J lost 6 bases, V lost 2 bases, and 3 bases had no gene match. Germline V gene data show CDR1 as SGDLS and CDR2 as YYNGEE. The CDR3 loop spans 14 amino acids. Points on this clone: The antigen remains undetermined.

Sorted CD4+ subsets: naive, central memory, regulatory, stem cell-like memory (CD45RO/CCR7/CD25/CD127/CD95/CD27 panel). V and J are TRBV9 and TRBJ2-2; 8 nucleotides agree with TRBD2. The sequencing sample was made of naive CD4+ T cells from blood. The clonotype originates from a woman aged 40 to 49 with type 1 diabetes. The CDR3 DNA sequence: TGTGCCAGCAGCGTCTTGACTAGCGCCGGGGAGCTGTTTTTT. This codes for CASSVLTSAGELFF.